This TCR beta chain originates from a study of cytomegalovirus exposure and HLA in healthy donors. Looking at the study overall: Earlier, 95 million to 130 million unique TCR beta sequences were recovered from 200 million or so T cells by an analysis. Researchers found that about four fifths of 300 to 450 genotyped donors fell within the Caucasian-associated ancestry cluster. Overall study findings and caveats: An ancestry cluster, one associated with Asian ancestry, reportedly showed fewer N-insertions than the 666-donor mean in a later analysis. It was taken for granted in presence/absence analyses that sequencing depth across donors was roughly uniform.

With respect to this clone: No antigen is known for it.

In the PCR, 60 Vbeta and 13 Jbeta primers were used. The protocol was immunoSEQ multiplex PCR, while the TCRdb copy is restricted to in-frame clones and leaves out a portion. The data contain some 220,000 clones, around four fifths of them singletons. The CDR3 has 13 amino acids. CDR1 and CDR2 from the germline V gene are LNHDA and SQIVND (reference sequence). The V end lost 5 bases, the J end lost 6 bases, and 13 bases lay between the germline ends. This clonotype was obtained from a boy between 10 and 17 years old in good health and CMV-seronegative. What was sequenced was PBMCs. This chain links TRBV19 with TRBJ1-2, with a weak D call TRBD1 (6 bases). The CDR3 reads CASSVQGLNGYTF. The DNA of the CDR3 is TGTGCCAGTAGTGTACAGGGTTTGAATGGCTACACCTTC.